Below, 15 T cell receptor beta chains from the same sample are listed, as sequenced in a study of a mutant IDH1 vaccine in newly diagnosed glioma. Clones were sequenced by immunoSEQ multiplex PCR, and TCRdb holds only the in-frame ones, with some missing. The table records approximately 36,000 clones, 60% to 80% of them present only once. As to time point: baseline, week 1 (first vaccination visit). Sample treatment: pre-vaccination baseline after standard-of-care therapy. The sequencing here drew on PBMCs, taken from a glioma patient treated with radiotherapy, temozolomide or both. The receptors originated from a man in his forties or fifties with glioma. Some clones in this sample may be carry-over from other donors' samples.

The J gene is TRBJ1-1, the V gene TRBV18, with 9 bases matching TRBD1. CDR1 and CDR2 (germline): KGHSH, LQKENI. J lost 4 bases, V lost 4 bases, and 10 bases had no gene match. The length of the CDR3 is 16 residues. CDR3 DNA: TGTGCCAGCTCACTTGCCCGGGACAGGGCAAGCACTGAAGCTTTCTTT. This gives the protein CASSLARDRASTEAFF.

This sequence joins TRBV6-5 and TRBJ2-5; D is possibly TRBD1 (5 bases). Trimming removed 6 bases from V and 5 bases from J, with 10 bases in between. Germline CDR1 and CDR2: MNHEY and SVGAGI. The CDR3 sequence is 12 residues long. CDR3 bases: TGTGCCAGCAGACGAAGGGGCGAGACCCAGTACTTC. This codes for CASRRRGETQYF.

The chain is built from TRBV10-3 and TRBJ2-2; D possibly corresponds to TRBD2 (5 bases). Per the germline V gene, CDR1 is ENHRY and CDR2 is SYGVKD. This CDR3 region has 14 residues. V gave up 4 bases and J gave up 4 bases, with 10 bases separating them. This CDR3 reads CAISGSEGTGELFF. CDR3 bases: TGTGCCATCAGTGGGAGTGAGGGCACCGGGGAGCTGTTTTTT.

The V call is TRBV6-5, the J call TRBJ2-7; TRBD1 is a possible D gene (6 bases). The CDR3 has 14 amino acids. Germline CDR1 is MNHEY and CDR2 is SVGAGI. V shed 7 bases and J shed 1 base, with 14 bases lying between them. Here the CDR3 DNA reads TGTGCCAGCAAACCCGACAGGAATTCCTACGAGCAGTACTTC. It translates to CASKPDRNSYEQYF.

V and J are TRBV19 and TRBJ2-5; 8 bases map to TRBD1. The CDR3 runs to 17 residues. Germline CDR1 LNHDA, CDR2 SQIVND (reference sequence). Germline trimming cut 6 bases from V and 5 bases from J; bases unmatched to any gene: 17. The CDR3 bases are TGTGCCAGTAGGCCCCCCCGCGGGACAGGCAACGGGGAGACCCAGTACTTC. Protein product: CASRPPRGTGNGETQYF.

The chain employs TRBV5-1 and TRBJ1-2, with 8 bases that match TRBD1. From germline, CDR1 is SGHRS and CDR2 YFSETQ. J was trimmed by 4 bases and V by 4 bases; bases with no gene match: 3. The CDR3 covers 13 residues. The CDR3 loop is CASSLQGVYGYTF. CDR3 in DNA: TGCGCCAGCAGCCTACAGGGGGTCTATGGCTACACCTTC.

In DNA, the CDR3 is TGCGCCAGCAGCTTGGGGAGTACCGAGACCCAGTACTTC. Translating it yields CASSLGSTETQYF. The chain is built from TRBV5-1 and TRBJ2-5, with D uncertain. The germline V gene encodes CDR1 SGHRS and CDR2 YFSETQ. Between the trimmed V and J ends, which lost 0 bases and 5 bases, there was a span of 8 bases. This CDR3 is built from 13 residues.

This clone showed up just a few times. This chain joins TRBV6-1 and TRBJ1-1; a weak D match, TRBD1 (5 bases). The CDR3 consists of 16 residues. V gave up 4 bases and J gave up 0 bases, with 15 bases separating them. The germline gives CDR1 MNHNS, CDR2 SASEGT. This chain's CDR3 is CASSVYVRAVNTEAFF. CDR3 in DNA: TGTGCCAGCAGTGTCTACGTCAGGGCGGTGAACACTGAAGCTTTCTTT.

The V and J genes are TRBV7-9 and TRBJ1-2; perhaps TRBD1 as D (5 bases). Trimming shortened V by 1 base and J by 7 bases, and 10 bases separated the two germline ends. Germline V gene lookup returns CDR1 SEHNR and CDR2 FQNEAQ (reference sequence). This CDR3 is 13 amino acids long. The CDR3 sequence: CASSLGDAGGYTF. CDR3 coding DNA: TGTGCCAGCAGCTTAGGGGACGCCGGTGGCTACACCTTC.

This chain links TRBV5-1 with TRBJ2-3; 9 bases are a match to TRBD2. Germline V gene lookup returns CDR1 SGHRS and CDR2 YFSETQ. V was pared by 5 bases and J by 6 bases, with 7 bases of the junction left unmatched. The CDR3 length is 14 residues. CDR3 region: CASSWVAGADTQYF. The CDR3, as DNA: TGCGCCAGCAGTTGGGTAGCGGGGGCGGATACGCAGTATTTT.

The genes are TRBV10-3 and TRBJ1-5; no firm D call. V lost 0 bases and J 1 base, leaving 10 bases between the germline ends. This CDR3 is 16 amino acids long. Germline V gene lookup returns CDR1 ENHRY and CDR2 SYGVKD. This CDR3 reads CAISESITDSNQPQHF. The CDR3 region has the DNA TGTGCCATCAGTGAGTCGATTACAGACAGCAATCAGCCCCAGCATTTT.

In its sample, this clone was seen once. The gene calls are TRBV5-5 and TRBJ1-1; possible D gene TRBD1, 5 bases. Trimming shortened V by 4 bases and J by 3 bases, and 7 bases separated the two germline ends. Germline loops: CDR1 SGHKS, CDR2 YYEKEE (reference sequence). The CDR3 covers 12 residues. CDR3 residues: CASSPGDTEAFF. DNA for the CDR3: TGTGCCAGCAGCCCGGGGGACACTGAAGCTTTCTTT.

This clone was detected once. The chain carries TRBV19 and TRBJ1-3; TRBD1 matches at 7 bases. The germline V gene has CDR1 LNHDA and CDR2 SQIVND (reference sequence). The CDR3 loop spans 14 amino acids. The trim removed 9 bases at V and 3 bases at J, leaving 8 bases unmatched. CDR3 nucleotides: TGTGCCAGCCAGGGACAGAGAGATGGAAACACCATATATTTT. This gives the protein CASQGQRDGNTIYF.

This sequence joins TRBV4-1 and TRBJ1-4; D may be TRBD1 (5 bases). The CDR3 consists of 16 residues. V was pared by 0 bases and J by 3 bases, with 11 bases between. CDR1 MGHRA and CDR2 YSYEKL come from the germline V gene. CDR3: CASSQDRGLSNEKLFF. CDR3 sequence (DNA): TGCGCCAGCAGCCAAGATAGGGGACTATCTAATGAAAAACTGTTTTTT.

This clone has just one count. V and J are TRBV13 and TRBJ1-2; D not certain. Germline CDR1 reads PRHDT; CDR2 reads FYEKMQ (reference sequence). Trimming shortened V by 5 bases and J by 4 bases, and 26 bases separated the two germline ends. The CDR3 is made up of 18 amino acids. CDR3 sequence: CASSQTAPLAAEVYGYTF. CDR3 coding DNA: TGTGCCAGCAGCCAAACCGCGCCACTGGCGGCGGAAGTCTATGGCTACACCTTC.